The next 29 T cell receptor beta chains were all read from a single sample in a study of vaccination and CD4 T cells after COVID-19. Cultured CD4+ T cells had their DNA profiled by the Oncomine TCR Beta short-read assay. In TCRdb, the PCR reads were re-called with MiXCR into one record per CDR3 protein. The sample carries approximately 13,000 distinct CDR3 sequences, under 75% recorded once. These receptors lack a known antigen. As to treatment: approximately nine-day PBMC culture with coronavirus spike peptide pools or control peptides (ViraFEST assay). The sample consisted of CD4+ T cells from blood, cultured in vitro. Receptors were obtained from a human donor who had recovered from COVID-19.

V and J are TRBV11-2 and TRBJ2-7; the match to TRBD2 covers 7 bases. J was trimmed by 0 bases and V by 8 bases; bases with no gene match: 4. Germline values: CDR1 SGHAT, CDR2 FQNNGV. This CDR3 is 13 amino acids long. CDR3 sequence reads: CASRGDHSYEQYF. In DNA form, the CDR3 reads TGTGCCAGCCGGGGGGACCACTCCTACGAGCAGTACTTC. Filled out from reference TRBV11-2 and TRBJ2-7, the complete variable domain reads EAGVAQSPRYKIIEKRQSVAFWCNPISGHATLYWYQQILGQGPKLLIQFQNNGVVDDSQLPKDRFSAERLKGVDSTLKIQPAKLEDSAVYLCASRGDHSYEQYFGPGTRLTVT.

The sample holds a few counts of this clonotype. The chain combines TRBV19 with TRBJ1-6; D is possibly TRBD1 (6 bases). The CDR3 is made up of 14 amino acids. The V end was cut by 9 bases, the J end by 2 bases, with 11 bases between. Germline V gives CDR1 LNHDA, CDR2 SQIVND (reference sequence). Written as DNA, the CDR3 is TGTGCCAGCCAGGGGCCCACCTATAATTCACCCCTCCACTTT. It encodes CASQGPTYNSPLHF.

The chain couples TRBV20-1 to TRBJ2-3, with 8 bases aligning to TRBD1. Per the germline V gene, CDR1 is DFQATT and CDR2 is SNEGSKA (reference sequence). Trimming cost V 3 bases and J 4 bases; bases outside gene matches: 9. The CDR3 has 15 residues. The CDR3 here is CSASYRTGQSDTQYF. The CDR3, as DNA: TGCAGTGCTAGCTATCGGACAGGGCAGTCAGATACGCAGTATTTT.

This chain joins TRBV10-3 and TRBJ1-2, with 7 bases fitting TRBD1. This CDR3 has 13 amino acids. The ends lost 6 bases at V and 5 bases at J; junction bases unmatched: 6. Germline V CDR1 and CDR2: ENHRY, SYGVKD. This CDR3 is CAIRDGTEYGYTF. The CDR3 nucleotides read TGTGCCATCAGGGACGGGACAGAGTATGGCTACACCTTC.

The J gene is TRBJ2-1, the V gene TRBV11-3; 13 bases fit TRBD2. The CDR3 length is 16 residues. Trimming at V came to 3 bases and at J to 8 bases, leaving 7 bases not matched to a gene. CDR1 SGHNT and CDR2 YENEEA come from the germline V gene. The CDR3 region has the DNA TGTGCCAGCAGCTTCTCCGGGACTAGCGGGACATATGAGCAGTTCTTC. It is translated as CASSFSGTSGTYEQFF.

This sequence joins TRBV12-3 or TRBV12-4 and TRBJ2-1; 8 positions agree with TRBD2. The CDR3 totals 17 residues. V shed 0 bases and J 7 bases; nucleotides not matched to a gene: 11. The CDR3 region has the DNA TGTGCCAGCAGTTTAGCGTGGACTAGCTTTGATACAAATGAGCAGTTCTTC. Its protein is CASSLAWTSFDTNEQFF.

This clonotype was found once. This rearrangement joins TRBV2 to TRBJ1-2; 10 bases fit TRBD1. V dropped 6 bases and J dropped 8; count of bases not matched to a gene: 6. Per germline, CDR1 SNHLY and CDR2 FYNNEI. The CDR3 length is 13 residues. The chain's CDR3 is CASRHGQGGGYTF. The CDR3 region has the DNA TGTGCCAGCAGACACGGACAGGGGGGAGGCTACACCTTC.

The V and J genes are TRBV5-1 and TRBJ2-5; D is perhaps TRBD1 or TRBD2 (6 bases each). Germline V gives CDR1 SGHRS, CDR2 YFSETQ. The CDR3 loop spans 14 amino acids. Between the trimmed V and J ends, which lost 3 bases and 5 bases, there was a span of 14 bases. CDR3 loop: CASSSGVGGETQYF. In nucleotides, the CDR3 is TGCGCCAGCAGCTCTGGAGTAGGGGGGGAGACCCAGTACTTC. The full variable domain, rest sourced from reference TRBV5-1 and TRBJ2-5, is KAGVTQTPRYLIKTRGQQVTLSCSPISGHRSVSWYQQTPGQGLQFLFEYFSETQRNKGNFPGRFSGRQFSNSRSEMNVSTLELGDSALYLCASSSGVGGETQYFGPGTRLLVL.

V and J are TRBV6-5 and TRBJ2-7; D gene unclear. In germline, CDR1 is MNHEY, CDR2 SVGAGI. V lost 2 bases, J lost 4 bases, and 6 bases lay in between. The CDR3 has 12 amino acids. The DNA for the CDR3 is TGTGCCAGCAGTTACGGACGTTACGAGCAGTACTTC. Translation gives CASSYGRYEQYF.

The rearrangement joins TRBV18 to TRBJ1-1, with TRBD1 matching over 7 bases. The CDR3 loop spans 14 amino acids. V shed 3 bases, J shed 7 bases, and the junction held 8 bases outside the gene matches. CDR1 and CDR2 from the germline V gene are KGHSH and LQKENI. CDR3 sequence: CASSPPSGTDEAFF. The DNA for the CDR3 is TGTGCCAGCTCACCCCCCTCCGGGACAGATGAAGCTTTCTTT.

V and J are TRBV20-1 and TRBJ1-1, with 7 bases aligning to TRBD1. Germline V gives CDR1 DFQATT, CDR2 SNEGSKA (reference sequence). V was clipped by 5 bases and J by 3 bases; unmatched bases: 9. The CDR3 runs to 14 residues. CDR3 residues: CSAALDRSDTEAFF. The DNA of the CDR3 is TGCAGTGCTGCACTGGACAGGTCGGACACTGAAGCTTTCTTT.

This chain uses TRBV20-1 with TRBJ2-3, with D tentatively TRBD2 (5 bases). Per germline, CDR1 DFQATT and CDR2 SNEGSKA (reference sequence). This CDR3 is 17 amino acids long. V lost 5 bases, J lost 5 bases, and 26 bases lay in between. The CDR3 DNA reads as TGCAGTGCTGTAGCGATCCGGGATAAGGAATTGAGAGATACGCAGTATTTT. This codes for CSAVAIRDKELRDTQYF.

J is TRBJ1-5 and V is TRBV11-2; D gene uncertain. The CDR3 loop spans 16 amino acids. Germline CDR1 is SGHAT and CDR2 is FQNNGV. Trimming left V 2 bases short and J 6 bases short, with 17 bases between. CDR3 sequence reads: CASSLSGPGSAQPQHF. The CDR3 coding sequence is TGTGCCAGCAGCTTAAGTGGCCCGGGATCGGCTCAGCCCCAGCATTTT.

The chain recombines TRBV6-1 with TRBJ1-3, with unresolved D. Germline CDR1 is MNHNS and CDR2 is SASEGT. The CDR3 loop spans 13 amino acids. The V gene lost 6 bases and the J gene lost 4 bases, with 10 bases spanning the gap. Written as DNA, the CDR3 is TGTGCCAGCAGCGCTCAGCAAGGAAACACCATATATTTT. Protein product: CASSAQQGNTIYF.

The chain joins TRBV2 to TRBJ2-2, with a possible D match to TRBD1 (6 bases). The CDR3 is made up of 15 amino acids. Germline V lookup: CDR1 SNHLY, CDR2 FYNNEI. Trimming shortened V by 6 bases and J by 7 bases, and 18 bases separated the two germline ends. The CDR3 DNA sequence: TGTGCCAGCAGCCTCCCGACAGGCGGAGGCGGGGAGCTGTTTTTT. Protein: CASSLPTGGGGELFF.

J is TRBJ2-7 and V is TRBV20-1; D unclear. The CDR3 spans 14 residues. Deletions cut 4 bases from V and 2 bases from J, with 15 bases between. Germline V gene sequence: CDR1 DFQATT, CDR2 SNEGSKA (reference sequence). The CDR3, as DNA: TGCAGTGCTATCCTGTCCCCAGGCGCCTACGAGCAGTACTTC. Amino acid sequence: CSAILSPGAYEQYF.

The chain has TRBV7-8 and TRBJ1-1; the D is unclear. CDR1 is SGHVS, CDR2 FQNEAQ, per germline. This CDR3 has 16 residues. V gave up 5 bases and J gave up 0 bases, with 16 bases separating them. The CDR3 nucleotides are TGTGCCAGCAGCCTCGGTAATAGGAATTTGAACACTGAAGCTTTCTTT. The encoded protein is CASSLGNRNLNTEAFF.

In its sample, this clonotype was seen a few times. The chain's CDR3 is CASSSGTSYSTDTQYF. The CDR3, as DNA: TGTGCCAGCAGTTCCGGGACATCCTATAGCACAGATACGCAGTATTTT. V usage is TRBV11-2 and J usage is TRBJ2-3, with a tentative D call TRBD1 (6 bases). Germline V lookup: CDR1 SGHAT, CDR2 FQNNGV. The CDR3 has 16 amino acids. V dropped 6 bases and J dropped 0 bases, with 16 bases sitting between them.

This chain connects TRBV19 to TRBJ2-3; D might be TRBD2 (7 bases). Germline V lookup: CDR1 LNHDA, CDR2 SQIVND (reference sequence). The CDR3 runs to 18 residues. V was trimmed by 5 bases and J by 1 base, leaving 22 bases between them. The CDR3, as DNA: TGTGCCAGTAGTGAGGGGAGGGGCACAGGGATGGGCACAGATACGCAGTATTTT. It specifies CASSEGRGTGMGTDTQYF.

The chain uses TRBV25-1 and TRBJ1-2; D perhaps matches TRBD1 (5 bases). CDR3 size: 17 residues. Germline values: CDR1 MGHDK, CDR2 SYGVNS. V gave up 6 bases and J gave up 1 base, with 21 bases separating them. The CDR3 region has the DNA TGTGCCAGCAGCCACTTGGGGGAGGTCGGGGATAACTATGGCTACACCTTC. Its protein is CASSHLGEVGDNYGYTF.

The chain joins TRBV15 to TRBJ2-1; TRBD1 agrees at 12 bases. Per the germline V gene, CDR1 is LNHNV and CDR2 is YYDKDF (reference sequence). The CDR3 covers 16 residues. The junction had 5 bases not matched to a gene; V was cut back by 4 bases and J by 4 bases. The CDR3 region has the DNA TGTGCCACCAGCACACCGGGACAGGGGGCTTACAATGAGCAGTTCTTC. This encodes CATSTPGQGAYNEQFF.

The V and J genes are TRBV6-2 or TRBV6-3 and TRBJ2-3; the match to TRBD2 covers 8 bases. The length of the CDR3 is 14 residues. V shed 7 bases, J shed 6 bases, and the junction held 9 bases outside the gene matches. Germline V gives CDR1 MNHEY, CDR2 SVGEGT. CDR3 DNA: TGTGCCAGCAAGCGTCTAGCGGGCTCCGATACGCAGTATTTT. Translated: CASKRLAGSDTQYF.

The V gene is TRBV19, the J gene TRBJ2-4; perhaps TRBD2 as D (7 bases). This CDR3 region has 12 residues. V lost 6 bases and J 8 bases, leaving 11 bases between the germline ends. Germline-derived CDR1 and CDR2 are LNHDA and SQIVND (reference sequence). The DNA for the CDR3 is TGTGCCAGTAGGAAAGGGGGGGACATTCAGTACTTC. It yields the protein CASRKGGDIQYF.

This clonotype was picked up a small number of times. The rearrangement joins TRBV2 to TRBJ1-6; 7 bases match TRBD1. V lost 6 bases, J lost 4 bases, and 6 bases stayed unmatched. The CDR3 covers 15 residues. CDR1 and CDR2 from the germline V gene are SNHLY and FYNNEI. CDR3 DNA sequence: TGTGCCAGCAGGGACAGGAGTTTTTATAATTCACCCCTCCACTTT. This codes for CASRDRSFYNSPLHF.

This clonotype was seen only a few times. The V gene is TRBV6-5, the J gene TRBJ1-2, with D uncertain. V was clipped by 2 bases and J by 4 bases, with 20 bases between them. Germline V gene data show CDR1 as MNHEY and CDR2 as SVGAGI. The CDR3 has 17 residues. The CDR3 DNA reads TGTGCCAGCAGTTACCCCCCGACGGGCTTCCTCCTCTATGGCTACACCTTC. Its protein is CASSYPPTGFLLYGYTF.

CDR3 nucleotide sequence: TGTGCCAGTGTGAGAGACAGGGCGAACTATGGCTACACCTTC. Amino acids: CASVRDRANYGYTF. The rearrangement uses TRBV6-1 and TRBJ1-2; 7 bases fit TRBD1. Germline-derived CDR1 and CDR2 are MNHNS and SASEGT. J lost 2 bases, V lost 9 bases, and 9 bases had no gene match. The CDR3 is 14 residues long.

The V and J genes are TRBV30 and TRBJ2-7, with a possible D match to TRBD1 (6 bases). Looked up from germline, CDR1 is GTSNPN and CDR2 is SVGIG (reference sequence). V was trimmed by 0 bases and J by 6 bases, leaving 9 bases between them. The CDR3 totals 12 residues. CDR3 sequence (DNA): TGTGCCTGGAGTGTACGAGGGGGCGAGCAGTACTTC. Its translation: CAWSVRGGEQYF.

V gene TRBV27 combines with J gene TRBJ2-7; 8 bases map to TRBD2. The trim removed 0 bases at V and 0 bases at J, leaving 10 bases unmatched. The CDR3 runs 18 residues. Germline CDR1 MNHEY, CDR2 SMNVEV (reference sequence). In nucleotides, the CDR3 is TGTGCCAGCAGTTTATCGGTGCTAGCGGGTCTAAGCTCCTACGAGCAGTACTTC. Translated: CASSLSVLAGLSSYEQYF.

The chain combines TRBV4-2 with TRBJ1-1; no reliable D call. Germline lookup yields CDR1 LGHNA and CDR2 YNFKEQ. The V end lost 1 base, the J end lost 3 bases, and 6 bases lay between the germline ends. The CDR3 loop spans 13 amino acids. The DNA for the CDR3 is TGTGCCAGCAGCCAAGCGTACGACACTGAAGCTTTCTTT. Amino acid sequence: CASSQAYDTEAFF.